These T cell receptor beta chains were read from a single sample in a study of T-cell memory formation after mild COVID-19. Via MiXCR, TCRdb re-called the 5' RACE reads, giving one row per CDR3 protein. The sample has hundreds of thousands of distinct CDR3 sequences; around 24% are singletons. Input material: PBMCs or a T cell subset sorted from them (not recorded which). These receptor sequences come from an adult woman who had mild COVID-19 (a few samples of this study predate the infection). Cell type and time point are not known. Both conserved end residues are part of each CDR3. The D gene is left open where the match is weak. For some rows the clone size is stated as once, few or many, or as a class when expanded; others skip it.

TRBJ2-1,many,NA,TRBV19,CASSNGNYNEQFF,TGTGCCAGTAGCAACGGGAATTACAATGAGCAGTTCTTC
TRBJ2-5,many,TRBD1,TRBV27,CASGWTGGSLIQETQYF,TGTGCCAGCGGTTGGACAGGGGGTTCCTTAATTCAAGAGACCCAGTACTTC
TRBJ2-5,NA,TRBD2,TRBV5-6,CASSLELAGQETQYF,TGTGCCAGCAGCTTGGAACTAGCGGGTCAAGAGACCCAGTACTTC
TRBJ2-3,few,NA,TRBV5-1,CASSRASRSTADTQYF,TGCGCCAGCAGCCGCGCCTCCAGATCTACAGCAGATACGCAGTATTTT
TRBJ1-2,NA,NA,TRBV6-4,CASSDSNLGYTF,TGTGCCAGCAGTGACTCCAACTTAGGCTACACCTTC
TRBJ2-1,few,NA,TRBV6-5,CASSPREPNEQFF,TGTGCCAGCAGTCCCCGAGAGCCGAATGAGCAGTTCTTC
TRBJ2-1,NA,NA,TRBV2,CASRLDRGNEQFF,TGTGCCAGCAGGCTTGACCGAGGCAATGAGCAGTTCTTC
TRBJ2-7,few,NA,TRBV7-2,CASSFRDTSYEQYF,TGTGCCAGCAGCTTCCGGGACACTTCCTACGAGCAGTACTTC
TRBJ1-2,NA,NA,TRBV11-3,CASKGQPDGYTF,TGTGCCAGCAAAGGTCAACCGGATGGCTACACCTTC
TRBJ2-5,few,NA,TRBV5-6,CASSQGQRRTTQYF,TGTGCCAGCAGCCAGGGGCAACGGCGGACGACCCAGTACTTC
TRBJ2-1,NA,TRBD2,TRBV7-9,CASSSLEREGGNEQFF,TGTGCCAGCAGCTCCCTGGAGCGGGAGGGGGGCAATGAGCAGTTCTTC
TRBJ2-2,NA,TRBD1,TRBV29-1,CSVEGDSGELFF,TGCAGCGTTGAAGGGGACAGCGGGGAGCTGTTTTTT
TRBJ1-2,few,NA,TRBV5-1,CASSSGGQGLNYGYTF,TGCGCCAGCAGCTCCGGAGGCCAGGGACTGAACTATGGCTACACCTTC
TRBJ1-2,NA,NA,TRBV7-2,CASSPDGSNYGYTF,TGTGCCAGCAGCCCCGATGGATCTAACTATGGCTACACCTTC
TRBJ2-7,NA,TRBD2,TRBV29-1,CSARLAGRTYEQYF,TGCAGCGCCAGACTAGCGGGAAGAACCTACGAGCAGTACTTC
TRBJ2-7,few,TRBD1,TRBV24-1,CATSDPGQGIEQYF,TGTGCCACCAGTGATCCGGGACAGGGAATCGAGCAGTACTTC
TRBJ1-1,NA,TRBD1,TRBV15,CATMEQGENTEAFF,TGTGCCACCATGGAACAGGGGGAGAACACTGAAGCTTTCTTT
TRBJ1-6,NA,TRBD1,TRBV27,CASSLPQGAGNSPLHF,TGTGCCAGCAGTTTGCCTCAGGGGGCGGGTAATTCACCCCTCCACTTT
TRBJ2-5,few,NA,TRBV6-2/TRBV6-3,CASSLTGYQETQYF,TGTGCCAGCAGCCTCACAGGGTACCAAGAGACCCAGTACTTC
TRBJ2-2,many,NA,TRBV7-3,CASSSSGNTGELFF,TGTGCCAGCAGCTCATCAGGGAACACCGGGGAGCTGTTTTTT
TRBJ2-3,NA,NA,TRBV5-1,CASSLAWGRRADTQYF,TGCGCCAGCAGCTTGGCTTGGGGAAGGAGGGCAGATACGCAGTATTTT
TRBJ2-3,few,TRBD2,TRBV4-2,CASSHFPTGGLAGADTQYF,TGTGCCAGCAGCCATTTCCCAACCGGAGGACTAGCGGGAGCAGATACGCAGTATTTT
TRBJ1-3,few,NA,TRBV10-3,CAISESGPRNTIYF,TGTGCCATCAGTGAGTCCGGGCCGCGAAACACCATATATTTT
TRBJ1-1,NA,TRBD1,TRBV20-1,CSAPGQGYTEAFF,TGCAGTGCCCCGGGACAGGGTTACACTGAAGCTTTCTTT
TRBJ2-7,NA,TRBD2,TRBV5-1,CASSLERGSEQYF,TGCGCCAGCAGCTTGGAGCGGGGGAGCGAGCAGTACTTC
TRBJ1-2,few,TRBD1,TRBV12-3/TRBV12-4,CASSSWTGDGYTF,TGTGCCAGCAGTTCCTGGACAGGGGATGGCTACACCTTC
TRBJ1-1,NA,NA,TRBV18,CASSSEGNTEAFF,TGTGCCAGCTCGTCGGAGGGGAACACTGAAGCTTTCTTT
TRBJ2-5,NA,TRBD1,TRBV15,CATSSPRQGARETQYF,TGTGCCACCAGCAGTCCGAGACAGGGGGCGAGAGAGACCCAGTACTTC
TRBJ1-5,NA,TRBD1,TRBV12-3/TRBV12-4,CARRLGQSTLLRDHSNQPQHF,TGTGCCAGAAGATTGGGACAGAGTACATTATTAAGAGATCATAGCAATCAGCCCCAGCATTTT
TRBJ1-5,once,NA,TRBV30,CAWSAGGAGQPQHF,TGTGCCTGGAGTGCCGGGGGCGCAGGGCAGCCCCAGCATTTT
TRBJ1-1,NA,NA,TRBV25-1,CASTDTNTKRTEAFF,TGTGCCAGCACCGATACTAACACTAAACGGACTGAAGCTTTCTTT
TRBJ2-7,few,TRBD1,TRBV4-1,CASSQATGFSYEQYF,TGCGCCAGCAGCCAAGCGACAGGGTTCTCCTACGAGCAGTACTTC
TRBJ2-3,NA,NA,TRBV29-1,CSVYGVATNGFHNTDTQYF,TGCAGCGTTTACGGTGTGGCGACTAACGGCTTCCATAACACAGATACGCAGTATTTT
TRBJ1-2,few,TRBD1,TRBV5-8,CASSLAPGQGNGYTF,TGTGCCAGCAGCTTGGCCCCGGGACAGGGAAATGGCTACACCTTC
TRBJ1-5,NA,NA,TRBV7-2,CASSLVPGFSNQPQHF,TGTGCCAGCAGCTTAGTTCCCGGGTTTAGCAATCAGCCCCAGCATTTT
TRBJ2-7,few,TRBD1,TRBV9,CASSAGQGYYEQYF,TGTGCCAGCAGCGCTGGACAGGGTTATTACGAGCAGTACTTC
TRBJ2-1,NA,NA,TRBV27,CASSFSFDNEQFF,TGTGCAAGCAGTTTCTCGTTTGACAATGAGCAGTTCTTC
TRBJ2-7,NA,NA,TRBV4-2,CASSQDPWTELYEQYF,TGTGCCAGCAGCCAAGATCCTTGGACGGAACTCTACGAGCAGTACTTC
TRBJ2-7,few,NA,TRBV4-3,CASSQESGYEQYF,TGCGCCAGCAGCCAAGAAAGTGGTTACGAGCAGTACTTC
TRBJ2-1,NA,NA,TRBV6-2/TRBV6-3,CANLNFYNEQFF,TGTGCCAACCTTAACTTCTACAATGAGCAGTTCTTC
TRBJ2-2,medium-sized,TRBD2,TRBV6-5,CASTTSGTGELFF,TGTGCCAGCACAACTAGCGGGACCGGGGAGCTGTTTTTT
TRBJ2-1,many,TRBD2,TRBV5-1,CASSPRLAGGKDEQFF,TGCGCCAGCAGCCCCCGACTAGCGGGGGGTAAGGATGAGCAGTTCTTC
TRBJ1-1,once,NA,TRBV30,CAWTVQPNTEAFF,TGTGCCTGGACGGTACAGCCGAACACTGAAGCTTTCTTT
TRBJ2-5,few,TRBD2,TRBV6-2/TRBV6-3,CASSMTSVQETQYF,TGTGCCAGCAGTATGACTAGCGTCCAAGAGACCCAGTACTTC